The entry that follows covers one TCR beta chain sequence. Sequencing was performed with immunoSEQ multiplex PCR; in TCRdb, only in-frame clones are kept and a portion is missing. The table lists tens of thousands of clones, 82% of them singletons. The data derive from a study of OX40 agonist ivuxolimab in advanced cancers. Study background: As their treatment, patients were administered ivuxolimab, an agonistic anti-OX40 (CD134) antibody.

With V trimmed by 6 bases and J by 2 bases, 3 bases remained unmatched. This CDR3 contains 14 residues. Germline CDR1 and CDR2: SGHNT and YENEEA. The sequence derives from an adult with an advanced solid tumor such as melanoma, head and neck, liver or kidney cancer. This chain uses TRBV11-3 with TRBJ2-1; 8 bases agree with TRBD2. The material sequenced was CD4+ or CD8+ T cells sorted from blood, taken in a trial of the OX40 agonist ivuxolimab. The CDR3 nucleotides read TGTGCCAGCAGTAGCGGGGCCCCCTACAATGAGCAGTTCTTC. It yields the protein CASSSGAPYNEQFF.